The clone carrying this T cell receptor beta chain has just a few counts. The target antigen is unknown. These data come from a study of cytomegalovirus exposure and HLA in healthy donors. Overall study results and limits: A few CMV-associated chains were confirmed in vitro to be specific for CMV antigens. Within the 130 or so validation repertoires, first-cohort TCR clusters tended to co-occur, according to a later analysis.

The CDR3 loop spans 15 amino acids. V trimming: 5 bases; J trimming: 5 bases; junction bases outside the gene matches: 11. Germline V gives CDR1 SGHTS, CDR2 YDEGEE. Sequencing was performed with immunoSEQ multiplex PCR; in TCRdb, only in-frame clones are kept and a portion is missing. The top ten hold more than 2% of the sample, which has under 200,000 clones, 70% to 90% seen once. J is TRBJ2-5 and V is TRBV5-8, with 8 nucleotides matching TRBD1. Source material: PBMCs. The TCR sequence derives from a woman aged 18-30 years in good health and CMV-seronegative. The chain's CDR3 is CASSSRTGRKETQYF. CDR3 in DNA: TGTGCCAGCAGTTCCAGGACAGGGAGAAAGGAGACCCAGTACTTC.